Each of the 26 T cell receptor beta chains below was sequenced from the same sample in a study of blood T cell repertoires in COVID-19 (dated by TCRdb to the early 2020s). The library was generated by the immunoSEQ multiplex PCR assay. TCRdb obtained this table from immuneACCESS and retained in-frame rearrangements with V and J assigned. These tables miss some clones; where compared with another copy, unresolved V genes account for less than half of the shortfall, and the remainder is unexplained. The sample yields about 36,000 clones; 87% were counted once. The leading ten clones occupy 20% to 25% of the sample. Sequencing was performed on peripheral blood. The source is a man in his 60s with acute or convalescent COVID-19.

A note on this clone: At the DNA level, this CDR3 is encoded by other sequences in the same sample as well. The chain uses TRBV6-5 and TRBJ2-5; unclear D gene. V lost 10 bases to trimming and J lost 4 bases, with 10 bases between them. The CDR3 is 11 amino acids. Looked up from germline, CDR1 is MNHEY and CDR2 is SVGAGI. The CDR3: CAKRRGETQYF. CDR3 bases: TGTGCCAAAAGGAGAGGAGAGACCCAGTACTTC.

The chain employs TRBV29-1 and TRBJ1-2, with D perhaps TRBD1 (5 bases). Between the trimmed V and J ends, which lost 7 bases and 5 bases, there was a span of 14 bases. The CDR3 contains 12 residues. Germline CDR1 is SQVTM and CDR2 is ANQGSEA. Here the CDR3 reads CSAQKGRYGYTF. CDR3 in DNA: TGCAGCGCCCAAAAGGGGAGGTATGGCTACACCTTC.

This chain uses TRBV7-6 with TRBJ2-3, with D possibly TRBD1 on 5 matching bases. Germline assignment: CDR1 SGHVS and CDR2 FNYEAQ. V was clipped by 5 bases and J by 0 bases, with 24 bases between them. The CDR3 contains 19 residues. The CDR3 protein is CASSRFGAAVDYSTDTQYF. CDR3 bases: TGTGCCAGCAGCCGTTTTGGGGCGGCCGTTGATTATAGCACAGATACGCAGTATTTT. The full variable domain, rest sourced from reference TRBV7-6 and TRBJ2-3, is GAGVSQSPRYKVTKRGQDVALRCDPISGHVSLYWYRQALGQGPEFLTYFNYEAQQDKSGLPNDRFSAERPEGSISTLTIQRTEQRDSAMYRCASSRFGAAVDYSTDTQYFGPGTRLTVL.

This rearrangement joins TRBV6-6 to TRBJ2-1, with 10 bases that match TRBD2. The ends lost 5 bases at V and 8 bases at J; junction bases unmatched: 9. In germline, CDR1 is MNHNY, CDR2 SVGAGI (reference sequence). This CDR3 has 15 residues. CDR3 sequence (DNA): TGTGCCAGCAGTATACAAGCGGGAGGGCAAGATGAGCAGTTCTTC. Protein: CASSIQAGGQDEQFF.

This chain links TRBV7-2 with TRBJ2-7, with 7 bases that match TRBD2. The junction had 4 bases not matched to a gene; V was cut back by 2 bases and J by 3 bases. Germline values: CDR1 SGHTA, CDR2 FQGNSA. The CDR3 loop spans 14 amino acids. For the CDR3, the DNA is TGTGCCAGCAGCTTACAGCCGGGAGGCTACGAGCAGTACGTC. Its protein is CASSLQPGGYEQYV.

This chain uses TRBV5-1 with TRBJ2-1, with D possibly being TRBD1 (5 bases). Trimming pared 4 bases from V and 2 bases from J, leaving 13 bases between. There are 15 residues in the CDR3. Germline V lookup: CDR1 SGHRS, CDR2 YFSETQ. The CDR3 bases are TGCGCCAGCAGCAAAGGGGCCCCCGCCTACAATGAGCAGTTCTTC. It encodes CASSKGAPAYNEQFF.

This sequence joins TRBV7-8 and TRBJ1-1; D perhaps matches TRBD1 (5 bases). The CDR3 has 16 residues. Germline CDR1 reads SGHVS; CDR2 reads FQNEAQ. The V end was cut by 5 bases, the J end by 4 bases, with 20 bases between. Here the CDR3 DNA reads TGTGCCAGCAGCCCCAGGACACTCGGTTTTGGCACTGAAGCTTTCTTT. It yields the protein CASSPRTLGFGTEAFF.

V is TRBV28 and J is TRBJ2-3, with TRBD2 matching 7 bases. Germline CDR1 reads MDHEN; CDR2 reads SYDVKM. There are 14 residues in the CDR3. The V and J ends lost 8 bases and 2 bases, in that order; junction bases with no gene match: 7. The chain's CDR3 is CASWRAGNTDTQYF. In DNA form, the CDR3 reads TGTGCCAGCTGGAGAGCGGGAAACACAGATACGCAGTATTTT. The full variable domain, rest sourced from reference TRBV28 and TRBJ2-3, is DVKVTQSSRYLVKRTGEKVFLECVQDMDHENMFWYRQDPGLGLRLIYFSYDVKMKEKGDIPEGYSVSREKKERFSLILESASTNQTSMYLCASWRAGNTDTQYFGPGTRLTVL.

This rearrangement joins TRBV19 to TRBJ1-5; TRBD1 aligns across 8 bases. The CDR3 is 16 residues long. The V and J ends lost 5 bases and 6 bases, in that order; junction bases with no gene match: 12. Germline V gene data show CDR1 as LNHDA and CDR2 as SQIVND (reference sequence). The CDR3 bases are TGTGCCAGTAGTCTCCAGACAGGGGTAGGCGGTCAGCCCCAGCATTTT. The encoded protein is CASSLQTGVGGQPQHF.

This sequence joins TRBV5-1 and TRBJ2-2; 7 bases match TRBD1. In germline, CDR1 is SGHRS, CDR2 YFSETQ. The CDR3 totals 16 residues. V lost 7 bases, J lost 1 base, and 10 bases stayed unmatched. The CDR3 DNA reads TGCGCCAGCGATCAGGAGACAGGGCGGAACACCGGGGAGCTGTTTTTT. Its protein product is CASDQETGRNTGELFF.

The chain has TRBV18 and TRBJ2-2, with D tentatively TRBD2 (7 bases). Germline V gene lookup returns CDR1 KGHSH and CDR2 LQKENI. There are 16 residues in the CDR3. V lost 5 bases and J 3 bases, leaving 16 bases between the germline ends. The DNA of the CDR3 is TGTGCCAGCTCAGGCGGGGGCGCGCTGGACACCGGGGAGCTGTTTTTT. It specifies CASSGGGALDTGELFF.

CDR3 sequence reads: CASSGTVFMYF. Written as DNA, the CDR3 is TGTGCCAGCAGCGGGACAGTTTTTATGTACTTC. V and J are TRBV7-9 and TRBJ2-7; 7 nucleotides agree with TRBD1. This CDR3 has 11 residues. Germline V lookup: CDR1 SEHNR, CDR2 FQNEAQ (reference sequence). After removal of 5 bases from V and 12 bases from J, the junction contained 7 bases not matched to a gene.

The chain links TRBV4-2 to TRBJ2-7; 9 positions agree with TRBD1. The V gene end was trimmed by 3 bases and the J gene end by 2 bases; junction bases not matched to a gene: 8. The CDR3 has 16 residues. Germline CDR1 and CDR2: LGHNA and YNFKEQ. CDR3 loop: CASSHLRQGVPYEQYF. As DNA, the CDR3 is TGTGCCAGCAGCCATCTACGACAGGGGGTCCCCTACGAGCAGTACTTC.

The genes are TRBV18 and TRBJ2-1; no clear D gene. Germline loops: CDR1 KGHSH, CDR2 LQKENI. CDR3 length equals 13 residues. The V and J ends lost 4 bases and 9 bases respectively, with 13 bases between them. CDR3 in amino acids: CASSRPNFSEQFF. The CDR3 DNA reads as TGTGCCAGCTCACGCCCGAATTTCAGTGAGCAGTTCTTC.

The chain carries TRBV19 and TRBJ2-1; 16 nucleotides align to TRBD2. Germline trimming cut 7 bases from V and 9 bases from J; bases unmatched to any gene: 6. The CDR3 covers 15 residues. Germline assignment: CDR1 LNHDA and CDR2 SQIVND (reference sequence). The CDR3 protein is CASMGLAGGPIEQFF. CDR3 DNA sequence: TGTGCCAGTATGGGACTAGCGGGAGGGCCTATTGAGCAGTTCTTC.

CDR3 sequence (DNA): TGTGCCAGCAGCTTAAGGGACAGCGGGGCCAACGTCCTGACTTTC. This sequence encodes CASSLRDSGANVLTF. The chain recombines TRBV11-2 with TRBJ2-6, with 7 bases fitting TRBD1. V lost 2 bases to trimming and J lost 4 bases; unmatched junction nucleotides: 2. The CDR3 totals 15 residues. The germline CDR1 and CDR2 sequences are SGHAT and FQNNGV.

The chain employs TRBV27 and TRBJ2-1; 15 bases line up with TRBD2. V shed 5 bases, J shed 0 bases, and the junction held 5 bases outside the gene matches. Germline CDR1 and CDR2: MNHEY and SMNVEV (reference sequence). The CDR3 is 18 residues long. The CDR3 DNA is TGTGCCAGCAGTCTCCGGACTAGCGGGAGGGCCTCCTACAATGAGCAGTTCTTC. Its translation is CASSLRTSGRASYNEQFF.

The chain is built from TRBV6-1 and TRBJ1-4; D call uncertain. There are 15 residues in the CDR3. V lost 1 base, J lost 4 bases, and 10 bases lay in between. CDR1 and CDR2 (germline): MNHNS, SASEGT. CDR3 in amino acids: CASSEGSIDNEKLFF. The CDR3, as DNA: TGTGCCAGCAGTGAAGGTTCGATAGATAATGAAAAACTGTTTTTT.

The CDR3 coding sequence is TGTGCCAGCAGTGACGGGGGGCAGCAGTTCTTC. Translating it yields CASSDGGQQFF. The V and J genes are TRBV2 and TRBJ2-1; possibly TRBD2 for D (7 bases). The CDR3 consists of 11 residues. V lost 3 bases and J 11 bases, leaving 8 bases between the germline ends. The germline V gene encodes CDR1 SNHLY and CDR2 FYNNEI.

The chain uses TRBV5-1 and TRBJ2-5; 7 nucleotides match TRBD2. From germline, CDR1 is SGHRS and CDR2 YFSETQ. V trimming: 4 bases; J trimming: 4 bases; junction bases outside the gene matches: 7. CDR3 size: 14 residues. The CDR3 nucleotides are TGCGCCAGCAGCATCAGACTAGCTGCAGAGACCCAGTACTTC. This gives the protein CASSIRLAAETQYF.

The rearrangement links TRBV12-3 or TRBV12-4 to TRBJ1-2; D uncertain. This CDR3 has 12 amino acids. V lost 6 bases and J lost 6, with 11 bases in between. CDR3 DNA sequence: TGTGCCAGCAGCTATAACCCCAATGGCTACACCTTC. Encoded protein: CASSYNPNGYTF.

The chain couples TRBV6-6 to TRBJ1-3, with D possibly TRBD1 on 5 matching bases. V lost 5 bases and J lost 5, with 13 bases in between. The CDR3 is 14 residues long. Germline-derived CDR1 and CDR2 are MNHNY and SVGAGI (reference sequence). Written as DNA, the CDR3 is TGTGCCAGCAGTACCCAGACAGAAAGAAACACCATATATTTT. Amino acid sequence: CASSTQTERNTIYF.

This clone was seen more than once but under ten times. The chain carries TRBV12-3 or TRBV12-4 and TRBJ2-1; a possible D gene is TRBD1 (6 bases). CDR3 size: 13 residues. The germline V and J ends were trimmed by 6 bases and 5 bases, with 11 bases remaining between them. This CDR3 reads CASRTGLDNEQFF. The CDR3 coding sequence is TGTGCCAGCAGAACAGGGTTGGACAATGAGCAGTTCTTC.

This chain joins TRBV6-5 and TRBJ2-2; TRBD1 is a possible D gene (7 bases). From germline, CDR1 is MNHEY and CDR2 SVGAGI. V was cut by 6 bases and J by 3 bases, with 11 bases left in between. The CDR3 runs 14 residues. Written as DNA, the CDR3 is TGTGCCAGCAGGCAGGGGGGCGACACCGGGGAGCTGTTTTTT. Translated: CASRQGGDTGELFF.

The V and J genes are TRBV7-8 and TRBJ1-2, with D possibly being TRBD1 (6 bases). The CDR3 covers 13 residues. V was cut by 5 bases and J by 8 bases, with 15 bases left in between. Germline loops: CDR1 SGHVS, CDR2 FQNEAQ. CDR3 nucleotides: TGTGCCAGCAGCCGGGACACTGTCGGAGGCTACACCTTC. This codes for CASSRDTVGGYTF.

The chain carries TRBV9 and TRBJ2-5, with D possibly being TRBD1 (5 bases). Germline V gene lookup returns CDR1 SGDLS and CDR2 YYNGEE. This CDR3 is 13 amino acids long. V was cut by 6 bases and J by 5 bases, with 14 bases left in between. The chain's CDR3 is CASNRNELETQYF. The CDR3 DNA is TGTGCCAGCAACAGGAACGAACTGGAGACCCAGTACTTC.